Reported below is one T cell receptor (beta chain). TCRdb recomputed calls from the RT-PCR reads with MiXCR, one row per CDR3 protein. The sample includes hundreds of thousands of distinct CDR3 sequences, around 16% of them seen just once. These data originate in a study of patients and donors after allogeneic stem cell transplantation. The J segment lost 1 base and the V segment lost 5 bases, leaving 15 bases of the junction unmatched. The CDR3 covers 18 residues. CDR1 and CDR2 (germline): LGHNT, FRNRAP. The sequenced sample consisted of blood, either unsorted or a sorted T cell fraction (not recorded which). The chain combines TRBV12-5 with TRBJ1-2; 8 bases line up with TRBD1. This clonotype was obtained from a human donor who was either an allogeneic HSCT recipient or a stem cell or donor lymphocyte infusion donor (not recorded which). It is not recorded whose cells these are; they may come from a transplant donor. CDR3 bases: TGTGCTAGTGGTCTCGACAGGGGAGGCTCTTCTGGTAACTATGGCTACACCTTC. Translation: CASGLDRGGSSGNYGYTF.